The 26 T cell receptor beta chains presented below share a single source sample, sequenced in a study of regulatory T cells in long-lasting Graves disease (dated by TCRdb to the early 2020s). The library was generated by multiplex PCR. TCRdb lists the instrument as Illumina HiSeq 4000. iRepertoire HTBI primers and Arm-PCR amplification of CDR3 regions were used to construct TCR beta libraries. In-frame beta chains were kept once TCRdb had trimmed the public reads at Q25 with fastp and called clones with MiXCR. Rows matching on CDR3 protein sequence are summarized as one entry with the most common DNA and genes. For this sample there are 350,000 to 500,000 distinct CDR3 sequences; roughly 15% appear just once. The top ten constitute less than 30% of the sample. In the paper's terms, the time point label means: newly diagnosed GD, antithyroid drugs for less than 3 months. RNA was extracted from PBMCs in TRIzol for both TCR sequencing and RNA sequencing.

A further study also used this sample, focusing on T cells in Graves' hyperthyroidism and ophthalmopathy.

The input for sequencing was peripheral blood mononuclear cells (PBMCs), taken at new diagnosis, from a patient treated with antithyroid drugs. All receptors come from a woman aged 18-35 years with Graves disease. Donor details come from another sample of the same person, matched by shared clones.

In nucleotides, the CDR3 is TGTGCCAGCAGCCAAGTTGCAGCGGGAGGGACCCAGTACTTC. The encoded protein is CASSQVAAGGTQYF. The chain recombines TRBV3-1 with TRBJ2-5, with 9 bases aligning to TRBD2. V gave up 1 base and J gave up 7 bases; unmatched junction bases: 4. In germline, CDR1 is LGHDT, CDR2 YNNKEL (reference sequence). The CDR3 runs to 14 residues.

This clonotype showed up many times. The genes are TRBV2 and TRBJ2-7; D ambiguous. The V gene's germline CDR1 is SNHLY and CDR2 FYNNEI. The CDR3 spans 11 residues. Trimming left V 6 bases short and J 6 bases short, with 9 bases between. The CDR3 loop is CASRHTGEQYF. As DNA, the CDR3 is TGTGCCAGCAGGCATACCGGCGAGCAGTACTTC.

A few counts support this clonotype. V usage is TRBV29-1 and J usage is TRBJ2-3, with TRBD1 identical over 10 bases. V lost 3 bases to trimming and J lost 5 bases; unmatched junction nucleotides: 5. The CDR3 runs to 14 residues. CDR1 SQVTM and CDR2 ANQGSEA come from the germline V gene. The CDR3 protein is CSVDGTGVLDTQYF. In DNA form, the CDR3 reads TGCAGCGTTGATGGGACAGGGGTGTTAGATACGCAGTATTTT.

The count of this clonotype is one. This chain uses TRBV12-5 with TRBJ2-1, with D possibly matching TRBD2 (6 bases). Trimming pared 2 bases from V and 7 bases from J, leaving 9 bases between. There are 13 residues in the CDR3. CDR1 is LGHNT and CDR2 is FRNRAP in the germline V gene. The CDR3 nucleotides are TGTGCTAGTGGTTTGCGGAGGGGTAATGAGCAGTTCTTC. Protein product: CASGLRRGNEQFF. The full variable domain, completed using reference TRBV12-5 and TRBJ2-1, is DARVTQTPRHKVTEMGQEVTMRCQPILGHNTVFWYRQTMMQGLELLAYFRNRAPLDDSGMPKDRFSAEMPDATLATLKIQPSEPRDSAVYFCASGLRRGNEQFFGPGTRLTVL.

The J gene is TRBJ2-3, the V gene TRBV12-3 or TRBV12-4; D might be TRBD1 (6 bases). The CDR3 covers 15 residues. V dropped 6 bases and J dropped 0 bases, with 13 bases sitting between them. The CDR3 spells CASSPTRGSTDTQYF. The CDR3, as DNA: TGTGCCAGCAGCCCCACCAGGGGTAGCACAGATACGCAGTATTTT.

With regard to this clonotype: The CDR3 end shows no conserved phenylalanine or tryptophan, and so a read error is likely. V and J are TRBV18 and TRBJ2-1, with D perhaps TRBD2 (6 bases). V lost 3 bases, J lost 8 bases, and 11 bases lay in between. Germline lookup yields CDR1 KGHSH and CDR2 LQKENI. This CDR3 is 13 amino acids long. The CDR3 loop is CASSPSGGDEQFL. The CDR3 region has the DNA TGTGCCAGCTCACCCAGCGGAGGGGATGAGCAGTTCCTC.

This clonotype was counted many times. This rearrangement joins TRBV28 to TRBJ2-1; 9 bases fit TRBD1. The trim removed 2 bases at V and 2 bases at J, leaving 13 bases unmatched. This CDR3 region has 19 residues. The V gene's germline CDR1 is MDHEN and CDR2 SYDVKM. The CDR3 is CASSLNGADRGSPYNEQFF. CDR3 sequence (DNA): TGTGCCAGCAGTTTAAATGGAGCTGACAGGGGGTCTCCCTACAATGAGCAGTTCTTC.

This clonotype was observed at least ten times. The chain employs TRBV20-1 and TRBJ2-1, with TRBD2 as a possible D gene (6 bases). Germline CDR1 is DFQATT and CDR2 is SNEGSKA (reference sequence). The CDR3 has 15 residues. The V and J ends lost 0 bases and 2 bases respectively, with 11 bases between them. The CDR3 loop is CSARDMIAAYNEQFF. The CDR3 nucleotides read TGCAGTGCTAGAGATATGATAGCGGCCTACAATGAGCAGTTCTTC.

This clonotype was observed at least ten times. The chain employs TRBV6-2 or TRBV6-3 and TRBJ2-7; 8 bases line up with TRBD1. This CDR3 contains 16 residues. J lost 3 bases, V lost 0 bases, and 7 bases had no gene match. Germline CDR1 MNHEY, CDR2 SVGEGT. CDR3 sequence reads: CASSYSAGTGHYEQYF. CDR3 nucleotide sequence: TGTGCCAGCAGTTACTCGGCCGGGACAGGCCACTACGAGCAGTACTTC.

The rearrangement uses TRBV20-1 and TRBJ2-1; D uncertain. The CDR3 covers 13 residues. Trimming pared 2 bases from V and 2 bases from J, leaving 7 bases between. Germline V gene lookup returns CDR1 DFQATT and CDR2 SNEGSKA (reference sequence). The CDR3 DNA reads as TGCAGTGCTAGACTGGTACCCTACAATGAGCAGTTCTTC. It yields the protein CSARLVPYNEQFF.

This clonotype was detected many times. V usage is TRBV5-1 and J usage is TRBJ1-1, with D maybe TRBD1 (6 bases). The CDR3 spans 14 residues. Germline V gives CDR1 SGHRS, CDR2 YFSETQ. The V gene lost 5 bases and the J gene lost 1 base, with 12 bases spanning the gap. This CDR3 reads CASSTGPANTEAFF. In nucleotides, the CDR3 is TGCGCCAGCAGTACAGGGCCGGCGAACACTGAAGCTTTCTTT.

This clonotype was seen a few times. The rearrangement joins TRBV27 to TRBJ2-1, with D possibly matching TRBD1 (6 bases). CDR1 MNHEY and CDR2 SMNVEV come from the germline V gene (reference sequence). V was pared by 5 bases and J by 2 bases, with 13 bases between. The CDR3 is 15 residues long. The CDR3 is CASSIHRVTYNEQFF. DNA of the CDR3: TGTGCCAGCAGTATCCACAGGGTAACCTACAATGAGCAGTTCTTC.

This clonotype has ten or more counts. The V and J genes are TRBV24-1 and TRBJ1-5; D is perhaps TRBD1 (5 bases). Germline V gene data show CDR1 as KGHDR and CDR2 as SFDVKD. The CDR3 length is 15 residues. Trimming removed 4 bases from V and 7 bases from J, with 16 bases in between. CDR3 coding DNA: TGTGCCACCAGTGAATCCAAGGGGAGTGGACAGCCCCAGCATTTT. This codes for CATSESKGSGQPQHF.

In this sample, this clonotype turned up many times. CDR3 nucleotide sequence: TGTGCCAGCAGCCCACTTTGGGGGATTAGCACAGATACGCAGTATTTT. It specifies CASSPLWGISTDTQYF. This chain uses TRBV7-2 with TRBJ2-3; D may match TRBD1 or TRBD2 (5 bases each). The CDR3 covers 16 residues. Germline V lookup: CDR1 SGHTA, CDR2 FQGNSA. The ends were cut back, 5 bases at V and 0 bases at J, with 15 bases in the middle.

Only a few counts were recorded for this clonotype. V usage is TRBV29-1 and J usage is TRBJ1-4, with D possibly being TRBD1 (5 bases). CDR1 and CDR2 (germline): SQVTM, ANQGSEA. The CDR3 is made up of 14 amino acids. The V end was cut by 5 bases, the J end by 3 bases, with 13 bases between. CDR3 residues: CSVTVGASNEKLFF. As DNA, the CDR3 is TGCAGCGTTACCGTTGGGGCCTCTAATGAAAAACTGTTTTTT.

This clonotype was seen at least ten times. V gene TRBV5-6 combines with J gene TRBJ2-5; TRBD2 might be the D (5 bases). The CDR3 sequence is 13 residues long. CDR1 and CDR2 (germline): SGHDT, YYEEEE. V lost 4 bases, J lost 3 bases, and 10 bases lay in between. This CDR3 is CASSHGLEETQYF. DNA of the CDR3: TGTGCCAGCAGCCACGGACTGGAAGAGACCCAGTACTTC.

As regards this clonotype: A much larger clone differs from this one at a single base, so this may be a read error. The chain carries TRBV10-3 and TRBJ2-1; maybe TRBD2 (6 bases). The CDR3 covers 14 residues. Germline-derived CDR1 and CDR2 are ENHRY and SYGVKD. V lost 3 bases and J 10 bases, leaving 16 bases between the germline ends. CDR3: CAISERGSSYEQFF. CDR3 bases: TGTGCCATCAGTGAACGGGGGAGCTCCTACGAGCAGTTCTTC.

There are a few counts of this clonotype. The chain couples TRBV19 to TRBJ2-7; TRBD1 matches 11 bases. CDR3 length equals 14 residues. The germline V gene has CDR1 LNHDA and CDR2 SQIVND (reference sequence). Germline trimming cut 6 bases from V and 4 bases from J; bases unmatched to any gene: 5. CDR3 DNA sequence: TGTGCCAGTAGCCGGACAGGGGGCTGGTACGAGCAGTACTTC. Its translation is CASSRTGGWYEQYF.

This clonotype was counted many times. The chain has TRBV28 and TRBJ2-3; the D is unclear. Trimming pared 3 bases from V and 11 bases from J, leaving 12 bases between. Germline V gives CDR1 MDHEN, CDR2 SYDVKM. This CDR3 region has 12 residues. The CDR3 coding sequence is TGTGCCAGCAGTTTGTACGGAGCCCTGCAGTATTTT. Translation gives CASSLYGALQYF.

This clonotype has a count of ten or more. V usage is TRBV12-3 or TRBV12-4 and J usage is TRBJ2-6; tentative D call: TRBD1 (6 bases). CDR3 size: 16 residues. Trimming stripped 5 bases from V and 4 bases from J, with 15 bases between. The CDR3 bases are TGTGCCAGCAGTAGGCCGGCAGGGGACGGGGCCAACGTCCTGACTTTC. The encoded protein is CASSRPAGDGANVLTF.

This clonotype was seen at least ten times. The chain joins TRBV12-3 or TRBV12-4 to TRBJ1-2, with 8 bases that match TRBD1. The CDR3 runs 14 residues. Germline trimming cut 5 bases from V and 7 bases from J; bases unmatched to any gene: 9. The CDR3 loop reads CASSPGQGAGGYTF. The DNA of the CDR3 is TGTGCCAGCAGTCCCGGCCAGGGGGCTGGTGGCTACACCTTC.

CDR3 nucleotide sequence: TGTGCCAGCAGTCCCTGGGACACAACGGCTGGCTACACCTTC. Its translation is CASSPWDTTAGYTF. The chain links TRBV28 to TRBJ1-2, with D perhaps matching TRBD1 (6 bases). The germline V and J ends were trimmed by 5 bases and 7 bases, with 17 bases remaining between them. The germline CDR1 and CDR2 sequences are MDHEN and SYDVKM. The CDR3 covers 14 residues.

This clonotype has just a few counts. In DNA, the CDR3 is TGTGCCAGCAGTTCCGCTAGCGGGAGGTATAACAATGAGCAGTTCTTC. Protein product: CASSSASGRYNNEQFF. The rearrangement links TRBV28 to TRBJ2-1; 11 bases line up with TRBD2. Germline CDR1 and CDR2: MDHEN and SYDVKM. V shed 4 bases and J 5 bases; nucleotides not matched to a gene: 7. This CDR3 region has 16 residues.

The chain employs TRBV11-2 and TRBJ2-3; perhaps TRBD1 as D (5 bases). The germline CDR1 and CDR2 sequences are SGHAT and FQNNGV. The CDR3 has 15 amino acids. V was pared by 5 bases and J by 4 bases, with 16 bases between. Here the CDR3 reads CASSPGRAPPDTQYF. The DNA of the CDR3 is TGTGCCAGCAGCCCGGGCAGGGCGCCGCCAGATACGCAGTATTTT.

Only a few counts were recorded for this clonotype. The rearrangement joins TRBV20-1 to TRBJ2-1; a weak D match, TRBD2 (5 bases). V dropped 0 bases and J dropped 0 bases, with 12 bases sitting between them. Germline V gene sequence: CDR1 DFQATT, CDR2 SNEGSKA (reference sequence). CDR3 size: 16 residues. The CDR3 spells CSARDRRRVSYNEQFF. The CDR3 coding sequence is TGCAGTGCTAGAGATCGGAGGCGGGTCTCCTACAATGAGCAGTTCTTC.

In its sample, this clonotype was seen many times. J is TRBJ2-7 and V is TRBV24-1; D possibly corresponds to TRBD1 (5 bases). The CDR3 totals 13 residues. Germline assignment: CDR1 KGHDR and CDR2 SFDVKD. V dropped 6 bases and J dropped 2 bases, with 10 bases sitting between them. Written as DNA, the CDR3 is TGTGCCACCAGTAGTGGGGCAGCCTACGAGCAGTACTTC. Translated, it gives CATSSGAAYEQYF.